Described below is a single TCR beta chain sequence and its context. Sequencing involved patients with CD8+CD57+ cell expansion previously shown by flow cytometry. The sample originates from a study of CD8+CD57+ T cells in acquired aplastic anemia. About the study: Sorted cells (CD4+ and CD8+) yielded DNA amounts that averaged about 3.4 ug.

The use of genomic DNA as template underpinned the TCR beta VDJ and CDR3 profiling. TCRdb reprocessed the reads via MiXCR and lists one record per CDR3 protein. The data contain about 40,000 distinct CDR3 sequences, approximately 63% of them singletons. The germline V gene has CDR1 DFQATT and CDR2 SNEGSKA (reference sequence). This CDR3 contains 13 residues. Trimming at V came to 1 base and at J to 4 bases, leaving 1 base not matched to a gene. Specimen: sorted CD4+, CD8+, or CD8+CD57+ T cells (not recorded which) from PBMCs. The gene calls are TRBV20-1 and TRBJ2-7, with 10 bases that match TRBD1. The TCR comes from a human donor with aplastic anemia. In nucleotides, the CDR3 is TGCAGTGCTAGAGTGGGACAGGGGTACGAGCAGTACTTC. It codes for CSARVGQGYEQYF.